A single sample gave rise to the 32 T cell receptor beta chains below, sequenced in a study of cytomegalovirus exposure and HLA in healthy donors. The repertoire was sequenced with immunoSEQ multiplex PCR; TCRdb's copy has only in-frame clones and lacks some. The sample shows fewer than 200,000 clones, 85% of them seen only once. Sequencing was performed on PBMCs. Every receptor here comes from a man between 18 and 35 years old in good health and CMV-seropositive.

The chain has TRBV6-5 and TRBJ1-6; D call uncertain. With 8 bases removed from V and 9 bases from J, the gap between germline ends came to 14 bases. This CDR3 contains 13 residues. Germline values: CDR1 MNHEY, CDR2 SVGAGI. The CDR3 nucleotides are TGTGCCAGCGGCTCTCTCTGGAGTTCACCCCTCCACTTT. Translated, it gives CASGSLWSSPLHF.

This sequence joins TRBV6-4 and TRBJ2-2, with D maybe TRBD1 (5 bases). CDR1 and CDR2 (germline): MRHNA, SNTAGT. The CDR3 totals 14 residues. Trimming cost V 7 bases and J 2 bases, with 11 bases left between them. Here the CDR3 DNA reads TGTGCCAGCAACCCAGGGAAAAACACCGGGGAGCTGTTTTTT. Its protein is CASNPGKNTGELFF.

The V call is TRBV23-1, the J call TRBJ1-5; 8 bases are a match to TRBD1. TRBV23-1 counts as an open reading frame of uncertain function. CDR3 length: 16 residues. With 0 bases clipped from V and 4 bases from J, the junction kept 5 bases outside the gene matches. The CDR3 loop is CASSQSIRGPNQPQHF. Written as DNA, the CDR3 is TGCGCCAGCAGTCAATCGATCAGGGGGCCAAATCAGCCCCAGCATTTT.

The CDR3 DNA sequence: TGCGCCAGCAGCTTGGCCACGCGGACAGGGGCTTACGAGCAGTACTTC. This encodes CASSLATRTGAYEQYF. J is TRBJ2-7 and V is TRBV5-1; 9 nucleotides match TRBD1. Germline V gene data show CDR1 as SGHRS and CDR2 as YFSETQ. The CDR3 runs to 16 residues. V dropped 0 bases and J dropped 4; count of bases not matched to a gene: 8.

This clone was seen a single time. The rearrangement links TRBV28 to TRBJ2-7; TRBD1 matches at 7 bases. The J segment lost 3 bases and the V segment lost 2 bases, leaving 1 base of the junction unmatched. Germline V gene data show CDR1 as MDHEN and CDR2 as SYDVKM. This CDR3 has 13 residues. The CDR3 region is CASSLRDSYEQYF. CDR3 DNA sequence: TGTGCCAGCAGTTTACGGGACAGCTACGAGCAGTACTTC.

J is TRBJ2-5 and V is TRBV5-4; 8 nucleotides align to TRBD2. This CDR3 is built from 14 residues. The germline V gene has CDR1 SGHNT and CDR2 YYREEE (reference sequence). Germline trimming cut 4 bases from V and 5 bases from J; bases unmatched to any gene: 7. This CDR3 reads CASSPKAGVETQYF. CDR3 bases: TGTGCCAGCAGCCCCAAAGCGGGAGTGGAGACCCAGTACTTC.

The chain couples TRBV5-1 to TRBJ1-2, with D hard to call. The V and J ends lost 0 bases and 8 bases respectively, with 11 bases between them. The CDR3 consists of 13 residues. Looked up from germline, CDR1 is SGHRS and CDR2 is YFSETQ. Here the CDR3 DNA reads TGCGCCAGCAGCTTGGAAGAGGGTTTGGGCTACACCTTC. Its translation: CASSLEEGLGYTF.

Only one count was recorded for this clone. V and J are TRBV28 and TRBJ1-2; D is perhaps TRBD1 (5 bases). Germline V gives CDR1 MDHEN, CDR2 SYDVKM. Trimming took 6 bases from V and 8 from J, leaving 19 bases between them. The CDR3 sequence is 14 residues long. The CDR3 DNA reads as TGTGCCAGCAGCGGACAACCAGGAATAAAGGGCTACACCTTC. Amino acids: CASSGQPGIKGYTF.

The gene calls are TRBV2 and TRBJ2-5, with TRBD1 identical over 7 bases. The CDR3 length is 13 residues. The J segment lost 4 bases and the V segment lost 7 bases, leaving 6 bases of the junction unmatched. CDR1 and CDR2 (germline): SNHLY, FYNNEI. DNA for the CDR3: TGTGCCAGCATTATGGACAGGCTAGAGACCCAGTACTTC. Protein: CASIMDRLETQYF.

This clone appeared a few times. The chain carries TRBV28 and TRBJ2-7, with TRBD1 matching over 9 bases. Germline values: CDR1 MDHEN, CDR2 SYDVKM. Trimming cost V 6 bases and J 12 bases; bases outside gene matches: 15. The CDR3 extends over 14 amino acids. The CDR3 nucleotides read TGTGCCAGCAGCCCCCCCGGGACAGGGTTTTACCTGTACTTC. Translated, it gives CASSPPGTGFYLYF. Variable domain in full (rest from reference TRBV28 and TRBJ2-7): DVKVTQSSRYLVKRTGEKVFLECVQDMDHENMFWYRQDPGLGLRLIYFSYDVKMKEKGDIPEGYSVSREKKERFSLILESASTNQTSMYLCASSPPGTGFYLYFGPGTRLTVT.

Concerning this clone: This CDR3 is also generated by other DNA sequences in the sample. The chain carries TRBV28 and TRBJ2-7, with no clear D. Germline V lookup: CDR1 MDHEN, CDR2 SYDVKM. V was clipped by 3 bases and J by 3 bases, with 6 bases between them. The CDR3 is 12 amino acids. The DNA for the CDR3 is TGTGCCAGCAGTTTTCAAAACTACGAGCAGTACTTC. It encodes CASSFQNYEQYF.

The chain uses TRBV14 and TRBJ1-6; tentatively, D is TRBD1 (5 bases). V gave up 6 bases and J gave up 7 bases, with 13 bases separating them. In germline, CDR1 is SGHDN, CDR2 FVKESK. CDR3 length: 14 amino acids. The CDR3 nucleotides are TGTGCCAGCAGTTGGGGGGAAATGAATTCACCCCTCCACTTT. Translation: CASSWGEMNSPLHF.

V usage is TRBV19 and J usage is TRBJ2-5; 10 nucleotides align to TRBD1. CDR3 length equals 14 residues. With 5 bases clipped from V and 5 bases from J, the junction kept 5 bases outside the gene matches. Germline V gene data show CDR1 as LNHDA and CDR2 as SQIVND (reference sequence). CDR3 protein: CASSDGTGAETQYF. In nucleotides, the CDR3 is TGTGCCAGTAGTGACGGGACAGGGGCTGAGACCCAGTACTTC.

The chain joins TRBV5-1 to TRBJ1-2; D not resolved. CDR3 length: 11 residues. V shed 4 bases and J shed 10 bases, with 11 bases lying between them. Germline V CDR1 and CDR2: SGHRS, YFSETQ. This CDR3 reads CASSESIYYTF. The DNA of the CDR3 is TGCGCCAGCAGCGAAAGCATTTACTACACCTTC.

The genes are TRBV4-1 and TRBJ2-7; possibly TRBD1 for D (6 bases). Germline V gene lookup returns CDR1 MGHRA and CDR2 YSYEKL. The CDR3 covers 13 residues. Trimming removed 3 bases at V and 5 bases at J, with 11 bases between. The CDR3 DNA reads as TGCGCCAGCAGCCATGAGAACAGGGACGAGCAGTACTTC. Protein product: CASSHENRDEQYF.

This clone came up a few times. The chain combines TRBV2 with TRBJ1-1, with TRBD1 identical over 8 bases. Trimming at V came to 4 bases and at J to 6 bases, leaving 7 bases not matched to a gene. This CDR3 comprises 14 residues. Germline lookup yields CDR1 SNHLY and CDR2 FYNNEI. CDR3 protein: CASSVGQGGPEAFF. CDR3 DNA sequence: TGTGCCAGCAGTGTAGGACAGGGAGGGCCTGAAGCTTTCTTT.

The genes are TRBV11-3 and TRBJ1-2, with D possibly being TRBD1 (5 bases). V lost 1 base and J lost 2, with 17 bases in between. Looked up from germline, CDR1 is SGHNT and CDR2 is YENEEA. The CDR3 sequence is 17 residues long. The CDR3 DNA reads TGTGCCAGCAGCTTAGCTACGGGGGTGGACATCAACTATGGCTACACCTTC. This encodes CASSLATGVDINYGYTF.

The chain carries TRBV6-1 and TRBJ1-6, with 7 bases lining up with TRBD1. From germline, CDR1 is MNHNS and CDR2 SASEGT. This CDR3 spans 12 amino acids. V shed 9 bases and J 14 bases; nucleotides not matched to a gene: 10. This chain's CDR3 is CASVTGARTLHF. DNA for the CDR3: TGTGCCAGTGTAACAGGGGCGCGGACCCTCCACTTT.

The rearrangement uses TRBV9 and TRBJ2-3; tentative D call: TRBD2 (7 bases). The length of the CDR3 is 14 residues. Per the germline V gene, CDR1 is SGDLS and CDR2 is YYNGEE. Trimming stripped 5 bases from V and 0 bases from J, with 10 bases between. Here the CDR3 reads CASSGGASTDTQYF. CDR3 sequence (DNA): TGTGCCAGCAGTGGGGGGGCTAGCACAGATACGCAGTATTTT.

This CDR3 is CASSLLPGQGTNYGYTF. Here the CDR3 DNA reads TGTGCCAGCAGTTTACTCCCTGGACAGGGGACTAACTATGGCTACACCTTC. The rearrangement links TRBV28 to TRBJ1-2, with 9 bases identical to TRBD1. CDR1 is MDHEN, CDR2 SYDVKM, per germline. There are 17 residues in the CDR3. The trim removed 2 bases at V and 0 bases at J, leaving 7 bases unmatched.

The gene calls are TRBV5-4 and TRBJ2-4; D is unresolved. CDR3 length: 16 residues. Germline values: CDR1 SGHNT, CDR2 YYREEE (reference sequence). The V end lost 5 bases, the J end lost 3 bases, and 18 bases lay between the germline ends. The CDR3 region is CASSTTEDFNKNIQYF. The CDR3 DNA is TGTGCCAGCAGTACGACTGAAGACTTCAACAAAAACATTCAGTACTTC.

The chain uses TRBV5-4 and TRBJ2-3, with D perhaps TRBD2 (5 bases). CDR3 length: 14 amino acids. Germline V gene sequence: CDR1 SGHNT, CDR2 YYREEE (reference sequence). V lost 3 bases to trimming and J lost 1 base, with 9 bases between them. CDR3: CASSSRVGTDTQYF. The CDR3 nucleotides are TGTGCCAGCAGCTCGCGGGTGGGCACAGATACGCAGTATTTT.

The CDR3 coding sequence is TGTGCCAGCAGCTCCCAAGGGACAGGGGATGAAGCTTTCTTT. It is translated as CASSSQGTGDEAFF. V usage is TRBV7-8 and J usage is TRBJ1-1, with 10 nucleotides matching TRBD1. Germline-derived CDR1 and CDR2 are SGHVS and FQNEAQ. The CDR3 totals 14 residues. V gave up 4 bases and J gave up 7 bases; unmatched junction bases: 6.

V usage is TRBV10-3 and J usage is TRBJ2-1, with TRBD1 matching over 8 bases. Germline CDR1 ENHRY, CDR2 SYGVKD. V trimming: 4 bases; J trimming: 6 bases; junction bases outside the gene matches: 8. This CDR3 has 15 amino acids. CDR3 protein: CAISAAGTGSNEQFF. The CDR3 coding sequence is TGTGCCATCAGTGCTGCCGGGACAGGCAGCAATGAGCAGTTCTTC.

The CDR3 DNA reads as TGTGCCAGCAAGGCAAGGGGAGGGAGCACTGAAGCTTTCTTT. This codes for CASKARGGSTEAFF. This chain connects TRBV6-1 to TRBJ1-1; possibly TRBD1 for D (5 bases). Per the germline V gene, CDR1 is MNHNS and CDR2 is SASEGT. Deletions cut 7 bases from V and 4 bases from J, with 16 bases between. This CDR3 has 14 residues.

V is TRBV10-3 and J is TRBJ2-3; 7 nucleotides line up with TRBD2. Germline lookup yields CDR1 ENHRY and CDR2 SYGVKD. V was clipped by 5 bases and J by 2 bases; unmatched bases: 4. CDR3 length: 14 residues. In DNA form, the CDR3 reads TGTGCCATCAGTACTAGCGACTTCACAGATACGCAGTATTTT. As protein: CAISTSDFTDTQYF.

J is TRBJ2-7 and V is TRBV27; 14 bases fit TRBD2. Germline V gene lookup returns CDR1 MNHEY and CDR2 SMNVEV (reference sequence). The CDR3 consists of 18 residues. The V segment lost 5 bases and the J segment 0 bases; nucleotides outside the gene matches: 9. CDR3 nucleotides: TGTGCCAGCAGTCTATTAGGGACTAGCGGGAGTCTCTCCTACGAGCAGTACTTC. It translates to CASSLLGTSGSLSYEQYF.

This clone showed up just once. The chain uses TRBV10-2 and TRBJ1-2; 11 nucleotides match TRBD1. Unmatched junction bases numbered 7, after V lost 3 bases and J lost 4 bases. Per the germline V gene, CDR1 is WSHSY and CDR2 is SAAADI. The CDR3 is 16 amino acids. Here the CDR3 DNA reads TGCGCCAGCAGTGAAACGGACAGGGGGCTCCCCTATGGCTACACCTTC. It codes for CASSETDRGLPYGYTF.

The V and J genes are TRBV27 and TRBJ2-7, with D perhaps TRBD1 (5 bases). CDR3 length equals 12 residues. CDR1 is MNHEY, CDR2 SMNVEV, per germline (reference sequence). The CDR3 DNA sequence: TGTGCAGCAGGGCCAAGGATTTACGAGCAGTACTTC. Translated, it gives CAAGPRIYEQYF.

The rearrangement links TRBV7-9 to TRBJ1-1; possibly TRBD1 for D (6 bases). V lost 3 bases to trimming and J lost 0 bases, with 8 bases between them. This CDR3 has 14 amino acids. Germline CDR1 reads SEHNR; CDR2 reads FQNEAQ (reference sequence). CDR3 sequence reads: CASSFGQLNTEAFF. As DNA, the CDR3 is TGTGCCAGCAGCTTTGGACAGTTGAACACTGAAGCTTTCTTT.

The chain recombines TRBV28 with TRBJ2-6; 7 bases line up with TRBD1. The CDR3 contains 17 residues. After removal of 3 bases from V and 0 bases from J, the junction contained 5 bases not matched to a gene. Germline CDR1 reads MDHEN; CDR2 reads SYDVKM. The CDR3 region is CASSLDRYYSGANVLTF. The CDR3 coding sequence is TGTGCCAGCAGTTTGGACAGGTATTACTCTGGGGCCAACGTCCTGACTTTC.

The chain carries TRBV11-2 and TRBJ1-2, with TRBD1 as a possible D gene (5 bases). V lost 1 base to trimming and J lost 6 bases, with 21 bases between them. Germline V lookup: CDR1 SGHAT, CDR2 FQNNGV. The CDR3 consists of 17 residues. The CDR3 nucleotides read TGTGCCAGCAGCTTAGGCGAGTCCCCTAGTGGGACTAATGGCTACACCTTC. This encodes CASSLGESPSGTNGYTF.